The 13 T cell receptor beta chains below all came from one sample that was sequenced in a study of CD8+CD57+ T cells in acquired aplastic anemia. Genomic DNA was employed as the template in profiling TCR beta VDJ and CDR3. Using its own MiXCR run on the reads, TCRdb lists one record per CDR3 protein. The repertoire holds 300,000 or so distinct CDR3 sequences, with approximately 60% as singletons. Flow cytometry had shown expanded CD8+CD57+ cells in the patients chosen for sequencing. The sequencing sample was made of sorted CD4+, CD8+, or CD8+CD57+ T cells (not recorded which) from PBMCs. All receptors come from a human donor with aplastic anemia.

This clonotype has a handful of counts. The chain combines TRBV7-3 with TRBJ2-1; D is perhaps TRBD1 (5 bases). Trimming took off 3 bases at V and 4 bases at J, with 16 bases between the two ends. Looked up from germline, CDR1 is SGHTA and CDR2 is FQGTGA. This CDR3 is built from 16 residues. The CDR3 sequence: CASSFTGAVDYNEQFF. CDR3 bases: TGTGCCAGCAGCTTTACAGGAGCTGTTGATTACAATGAGCAGTTCTTC.

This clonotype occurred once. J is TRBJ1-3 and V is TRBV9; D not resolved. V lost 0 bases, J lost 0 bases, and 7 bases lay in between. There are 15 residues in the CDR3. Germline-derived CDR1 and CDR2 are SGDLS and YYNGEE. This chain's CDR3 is CASSVGVSSGNTIYF. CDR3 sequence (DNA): TGTGCCAGCAGCGTAGGGGTAAGCTCTGGAAACACCATATATTTT.

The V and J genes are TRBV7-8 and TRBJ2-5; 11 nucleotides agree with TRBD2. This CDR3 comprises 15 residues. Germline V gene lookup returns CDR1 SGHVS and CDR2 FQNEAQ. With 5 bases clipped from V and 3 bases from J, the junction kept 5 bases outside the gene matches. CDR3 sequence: CASSGSTSGEETQYF. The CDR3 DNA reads TGTGCCAGCAGCGGATCGACTAGCGGGGAAGAGACCCAGTACTTC. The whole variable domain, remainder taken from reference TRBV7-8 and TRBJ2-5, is GAGVSQSPRYKVAKRGQDVALRCDPISGHVSLFWYQQALGQGPEFLTYFQNEAQLDKSGLPSDRFFAERPEGSVSTLKIQRTQQEDSAVYLCASSGSTSGEETQYFGPGTRLLVL.

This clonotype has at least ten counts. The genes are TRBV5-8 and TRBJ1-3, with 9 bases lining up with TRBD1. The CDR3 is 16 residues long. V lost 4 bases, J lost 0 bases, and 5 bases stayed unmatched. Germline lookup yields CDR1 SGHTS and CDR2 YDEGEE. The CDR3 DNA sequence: TGTGCCAGCAGCCGGGACAGGGCCTTCTCTGGAAACACCATATATTTT. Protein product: CASSRDRAFSGNTIYF.

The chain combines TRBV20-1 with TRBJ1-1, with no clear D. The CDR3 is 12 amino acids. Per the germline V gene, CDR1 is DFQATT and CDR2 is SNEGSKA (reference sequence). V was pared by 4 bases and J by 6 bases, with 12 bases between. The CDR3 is CSAKRSYAEAFF. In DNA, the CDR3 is TGCAGTGCTAAGAGGAGCTACGCTGAAGCTTTCTTT.

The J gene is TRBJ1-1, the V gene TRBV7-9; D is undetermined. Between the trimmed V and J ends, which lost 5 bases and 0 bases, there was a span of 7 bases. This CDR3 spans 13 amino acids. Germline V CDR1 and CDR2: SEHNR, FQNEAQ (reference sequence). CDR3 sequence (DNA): TGTGCCAGCAGCGTCTCAATGAACACTGAAGCTTTCTTT. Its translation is CASSVSMNTEAFF.

The CDR3 reads CASSLMSETQYF. The CDR3 DNA follows: TGTGCCAGCAGCTTGATGAGCGAGACCCAGTACTTC. V usage is TRBV9 and J usage is TRBJ2-5; D not resolved. The CDR3 has 12 amino acids. CDR1 and CDR2 from the germline V gene are SGDLS and YYNGEE. The V gene lost 4 bases and the J gene lost 5 bases, with 9 bases spanning the gap.

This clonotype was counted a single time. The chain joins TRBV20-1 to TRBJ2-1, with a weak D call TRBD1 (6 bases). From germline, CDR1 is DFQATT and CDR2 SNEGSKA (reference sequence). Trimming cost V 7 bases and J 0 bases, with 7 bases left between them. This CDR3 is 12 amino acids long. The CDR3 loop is CSGTVSYNEQFF. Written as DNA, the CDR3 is TGCAGTGGGACAGTCTCCTACAATGAGCAGTTCTTC.

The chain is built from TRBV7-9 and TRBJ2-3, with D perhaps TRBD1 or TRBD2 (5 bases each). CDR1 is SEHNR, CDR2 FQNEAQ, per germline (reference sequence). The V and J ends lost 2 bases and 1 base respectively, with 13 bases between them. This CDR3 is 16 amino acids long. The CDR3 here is CASSLSGAFGTDTQYF. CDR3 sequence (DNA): TGTGCCAGCAGCTTATCCGGGGCGTTTGGCACAGATACGCAGTATTTT.

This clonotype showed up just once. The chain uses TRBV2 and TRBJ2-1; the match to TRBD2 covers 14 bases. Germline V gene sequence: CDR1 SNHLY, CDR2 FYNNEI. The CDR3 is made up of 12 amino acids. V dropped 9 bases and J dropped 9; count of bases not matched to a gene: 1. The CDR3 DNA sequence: TGTGCCAGAGGACTAGCGGGAGGTGAGCAGTTCTTC. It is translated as CARGLAGGEQFF.

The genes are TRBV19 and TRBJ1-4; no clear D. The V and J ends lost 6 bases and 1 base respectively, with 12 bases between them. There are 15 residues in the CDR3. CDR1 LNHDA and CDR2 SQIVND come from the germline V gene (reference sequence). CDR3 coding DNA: TGTGCCAGTAGCATCTCCAGGAGAACTAATGAAAAACTGTTTTTT. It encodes CASSISRRTNEKLFF. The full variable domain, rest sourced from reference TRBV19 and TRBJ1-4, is DGGITQSPKYLFRKEGQNVTLSCEQNLNHDAMYWYRQDPGQGLRLIYYSQIVNDFQKGDIAEGYSVSREKKESFPLTVTSAQKNPTAFYLCASSISRRTNEKLFFGSGTQLSVL.

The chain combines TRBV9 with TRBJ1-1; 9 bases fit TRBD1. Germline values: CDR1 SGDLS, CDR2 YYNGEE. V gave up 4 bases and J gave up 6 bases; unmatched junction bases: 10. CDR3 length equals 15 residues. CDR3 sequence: CASSPRDRAPAEAFF. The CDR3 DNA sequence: TGTGCCAGCAGCCCCCGGGACAGGGCTCCCGCTGAAGCTTTCTTT. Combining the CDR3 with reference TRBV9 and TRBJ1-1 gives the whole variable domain DSGVTQTPKHLITATGQRVTLRCSPRSGDLSVYWYQQSLDQGLQFLIQYYNGEERAKGNILERFSAQQFPDLHSELNLSSLELGDSALYFCASSPRDRAPAEAFFGQGTRLTVV.

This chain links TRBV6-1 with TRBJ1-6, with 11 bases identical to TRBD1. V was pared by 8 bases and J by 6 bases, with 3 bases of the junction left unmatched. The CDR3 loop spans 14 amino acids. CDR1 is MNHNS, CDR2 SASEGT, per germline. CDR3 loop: CASGGQGGNSPLHF. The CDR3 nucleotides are TGTGCCAGCGGGGGACAGGGGGGTAATTCACCCCTCCACTTT.